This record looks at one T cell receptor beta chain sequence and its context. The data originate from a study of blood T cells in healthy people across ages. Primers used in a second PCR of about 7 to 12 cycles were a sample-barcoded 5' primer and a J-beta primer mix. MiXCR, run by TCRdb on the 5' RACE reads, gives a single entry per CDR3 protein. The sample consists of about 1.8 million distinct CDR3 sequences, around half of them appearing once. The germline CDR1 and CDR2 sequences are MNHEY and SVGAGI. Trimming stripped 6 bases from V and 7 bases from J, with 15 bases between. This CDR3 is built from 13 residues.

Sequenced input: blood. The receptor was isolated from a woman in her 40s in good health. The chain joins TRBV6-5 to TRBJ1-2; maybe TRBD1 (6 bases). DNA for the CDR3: TGTGCCAGCAGGTCCGGGACATGGGCTGGCTACACCTTC. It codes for CASRSGTWAGYTF.